The 26 T cell receptor beta chains listed next were all sequenced from one sample in a study of shared clonotypes between healthy human individuals. Libraries were prepared by immunoSEQ multiplex PCR; TCRdb keeps only in-frame clonotypes and omits some of them. Of 2 million to 2.5 million clones listed, approximately 96% are singletons. The sample was naive CD4+ T cells sorted from blood. The sample's subset: CD45RA+ positively selected. Receptor source: a young man in good health.

The chain carries TRBV18 and TRBJ2-1, with TRBD2 matching over 9 bases. This CDR3 has 16 amino acids. Germline trimming cut 0 bases from V and 4 bases from J; bases unmatched to any gene: 4. From germline, CDR1 is KGHSH and CDR2 LQKENI. CDR3 in DNA: TGTGCCAGCTCACCACCAAGGACTAGCGTTTACAATGAGCAGTTCTTC. Protein product: CASSPPRTSVYNEQFF.

A single count supports this clone. This chain connects TRBV9 to TRBJ1-1, with D unclear. Trimming took off 4 bases at V and 0 bases at J, with 7 bases between the two ends. CDR3 size: 13 residues. The germline V gene has CDR1 SGDLS and CDR2 YYNGEE. CDR3 in amino acids: CASSPQLNTEAFF. DNA for the CDR3: TGTGCCAGCAGCCCCCAGTTGAACACTGAAGCTTTCTTT.

This chain links TRBV10-3 with TRBJ2-7, with TRBD2 as a possible D gene (6 bases). There are 16 residues in the CDR3. Per germline, CDR1 ENHRY and CDR2 SYGVKD. V was clipped by 4 bases and J by 1 base, with 17 bases between them. CDR3 DNA: TGTGCCATCAGTGGGAGAGGCGGGACCGGGTCCTACGAGCAGTACTTC. It encodes CAISGRGGTGSYEQYF.

The CDR3 nucleotides read TGTGCCAGCAGTGCCCAGGGGCTAGCGGGGAAGCAGTACTTC. Amino acids: CASSAQGLAGKQYF. V usage is TRBV25-1 and J usage is TRBJ2-7; 9 bases fit TRBD2. Germline assignment: CDR1 MGHDK and CDR2 SYGVNS. The CDR3 length is 14 residues. J gave up 8 bases and V 4 bases, and 9 bases lay outside the gene matches.

This chain uses TRBV19 with TRBJ1-5, with D perhaps matching TRBD1 (6 bases). Germline V gene lookup returns CDR1 LNHDA and CDR2 SQIVND (reference sequence). Trimming removed 1 base at V and 3 bases at J, with 22 bases between. The CDR3 consists of 19 residues. In nucleotides, the CDR3 is TGTGCCAGTAGTATAGTCCCCCAAACAGGGTCCCGTCCCAATCAGCCCCAGCATTTT. This encodes CASSIVPQTGSRPNQPQHF.

The V gene is TRBV11-3, the J gene TRBJ1-3; D call uncertain. Germline V gene lookup returns CDR1 SGHNT and CDR2 YENEEA. CDR3 length: 16 residues. With 4 bases removed from V and 0 bases from J, the gap between germline ends came to 13 bases. DNA of the CDR3: TGTGCCAGCAGCTACAGTCCTACCCTCTCTGGAAACACCATATATTTT. Protein product: CASSYSPTLSGNTIYF.

The V call is TRBV10-3, the J call TRBJ1-6, with 11 positions matching TRBD1. This CDR3 is built from 16 residues. Germline V CDR1 and CDR2: ENHRY, SYGVKD. V was pared by 4 bases and J by 7 bases, with 6 bases of the junction left unmatched. CDR3 nucleotide sequence: TGTGCCATCAGTGGGGGACAGGGGGACACAAATTCACCCCTCCACTTT. Its translation: CAISGGQGDTNSPLHF.

The rearrangement joins TRBV6-7 to TRBJ1-3; 8 nucleotides agree with TRBD1. TRBV6-7 is designated an ORF whose function remains uncertain. The CDR3 contains 18 residues. J lost 0 bases, V lost 7 bases, and 14 bases had no gene match. The CDR3 DNA sequence: TGTGCCAGCAACCCCCTCAGGACAGGGAGACGCTCTGGAAACACCATATATTTT. As protein: CASNPLRTGRRSGNTIYF.

The V gene is TRBV20-1, the J gene TRBJ2-1, with D hard to call. The CDR3 is 11 amino acids. Between the trimmed V and J ends, which lost 6 bases and 8 bases, there was a span of 11 bases. From germline, CDR1 is DFQATT and CDR2 SNEGSKA (reference sequence). This CDR3 is CSASPAHEQFF. Written as DNA, the CDR3 is TGCAGTGCAAGTCCTGCGCATGAGCAGTTCTTC.

This clone appeared a single time. The rearrangement uses TRBV11-3 and TRBJ2-7, with D unclear. Germline V lookup: CDR1 SGHNT, CDR2 YENEEA. The CDR3 runs 12 residues. Between the trimmed V and J ends, which lost 3 bases and 1 base, there was a span of 4 bases. The CDR3 region is CASSLSSYEQYF. CDR3 DNA: TGTGCCAGCAGCTTGAGTTCCTACGAGCAGTACTTC.

The chain joins TRBV7-9 to TRBJ1-6; D not resolved. CDR3 size: 14 residues. Germline values: CDR1 SEHNR, CDR2 FQNEAQ (reference sequence). V was trimmed by 5 bases and J by 8 bases, leaving 13 bases between them. The CDR3 region has the DNA TGTGCCAGCAGCGCGAGGATGGGAGATTCACCCCTCCACTTT. Its protein product is CASSARMGDSPLHF. Variable domain in full (rest from reference TRBV7-9 and TRBJ1-6): DTGVSQNPRHKITKRGQNVTFRCDPISEHNRLYWYRQTLGQGPEFLTYFQNEAQLEKSRLLSDRFSAERPKGSFSTLEIQRTEQGDSAMYLCASSARMGDSPLHFGNGTRLTVT.

The chain combines TRBV5-1 with TRBJ2-5; no clear D gene. The CDR3 runs to 15 residues. Trimming shortened V by 0 bases and J by 2 bases, and 11 bases separated the two germline ends. Germline V lookup: CDR1 SGHRS, CDR2 YFSETQ. The CDR3 DNA is TGCGCCAGCAGCTTGGCCGTGGGGAAACAAGAGACCCAGTACTTC. Its protein is CASSLAVGKQETQYF.

About this clone itself: Other DNA sequences in the sample encode the same CDR3. Here the CDR3 reads CASSLGQSYEQYF. The CDR3, as DNA: TGTGCCAGCAGCTTGGGACAGAGCTACGAGCAGTACTTC. This chain links TRBV5-4 with TRBJ2-7, with D possibly being TRBD1 (5 bases). Germline V lookup: CDR1 SGHNT, CDR2 YYREEE (reference sequence). The V end was cut by 0 bases, the J end by 3 bases, with 7 bases between. The CDR3 is made up of 13 amino acids. The full variable domain, in which reference TRBV5-4 and TRBJ2-7 provide the parts outside the CDR3, is ETGVTQSPTHLIKTRGQQVTLRCSSQSGHNTVSWYQQALGQGPQFIFQYYREEENGRGNFPPRFSGLQFPNYSSELNVNALELDDSALYLCASSLGQSYEQYFGPGTRLTVT.

The chain links TRBV5-4 to TRBJ1-4; 7 bases fit TRBD1. The CDR3 spans 14 residues. V trimming: 4 bases; J trimming: 6 bases; junction bases outside the gene matches: 6. The germline V gene has CDR1 SGHNT and CDR2 YYREEE (reference sequence). CDR3 nucleotide sequence: TGTGCCAGCAGCCACAGGGGAGGTTATGAAAAACTGTTTTTT. Amino acid sequence: CASSHRGGYEKLFF.

The rearrangement links TRBV7-3 to TRBJ2-6; D unclear. V was cut by 0 bases and J by 0 bases, with 3 bases left in between. Germline-derived CDR1 and CDR2 are SGHTA and FQGTGA. The CDR3 totals 15 residues. This CDR3 is CASSLTSSGANVLTF. Here the CDR3 DNA reads TGTGCCAGCAGCTTAACGAGCTCTGGGGCCAACGTCCTGACTTTC.

The chain employs TRBV29-1 and TRBJ2-5; D may correspond to TRBD1 or TRBD2 (5 bases each). Trimming stripped 6 bases from V and 4 bases from J, with 18 bases between. The length of the CDR3 is 14 residues. Germline V gives CDR1 SQVTM, CDR2 ANQGSEA. The CDR3 coding sequence is TGCAGCGTCCCGGGGCCGTCGTTCCGAGAGACCCAGTACTTC. Protein sequence: CSVPGPSFRETQYF. Full variable domain (outside the CDR3, taken from reference TRBV29-1 and TRBJ2-5): SAVISQKPSRDICQRGTSLTIQCQVDSQVTMMFWYRQQPGQSLTLIATANQGSEATYESGFVIDKFPISRPNLTFSTLTVSNMSPEDSSIYLCSVPGPSFRETQYFGPGTRLLVL.

This clone was observed a single time. CDR3 DNA sequence: TGTGCCTGGAGTCCAGGGTGGGGCGCAGATACGCAGTATTTT. Encoded protein: CAWSPGWGADTQYF. The chain combines TRBV30 with TRBJ2-3; TRBD1 might be the D (5 bases). The germline V and J ends were trimmed by 2 bases and 4 bases, with 13 bases remaining between them. This CDR3 is 14 amino acids long. CDR1 is GTSNPN, CDR2 SVGIG, per germline (reference sequence).

The chain employs TRBV2 and TRBJ1-5, with D possibly matching TRBD1 (6 bases). The CDR3 loop spans 12 amino acids. The V end lost 9 bases, the J end lost 7 bases, and 13 bases lay between the germline ends. Germline-derived CDR1 and CDR2 are SNHLY and FYNNEI. The CDR3 DNA reads as TGTGCCAGTACAGGGCTAGAACAGCCCCAGCATTTT. Protein sequence: CASTGLEQPQHF.

This clone was seen a handful of times. The gene calls are TRBV9 and TRBJ1-1; D remains unclear. The V gene lost 4 bases and the J gene lost 3 bases, with 16 bases spanning the gap. The CDR3 runs to 15 residues. Germline CDR1 is SGDLS and CDR2 is YYNGEE. The CDR3 loop reads CASSPHHGGDTEAFF. As DNA, the CDR3 is TGTGCCAGCAGCCCCCACCACGGAGGTGACACTGAAGCTTTCTTT. Full variable domain (missing parts from reference TRBV9 and TRBJ1-1): DSGVTQTPKHLITATGQRVTLRCSPRSGDLSVYWYQQSLDQGLQFLIQYYNGEERAKGNILERFSAQQFPDLHSELNLSSLELGDSALYFCASSPHHGGDTEAFFGQGTRLTVV.

This chain links TRBV4-1 with TRBJ2-7, with a possible D match to TRBD2 (6 bases). Germline V CDR1 and CDR2: MGHRA, YSYEKL. The CDR3 runs 13 residues. V dropped 0 bases and J dropped 4 bases, with 7 bases sitting between them. In DNA form, the CDR3 reads TGCGCCAGCAGCCAAGAGGAGGGTTACGAGCAGTACTTC. Its translation is CASSQEEGYEQYF.

The chain employs TRBV5-1 and TRBJ2-1, with 14 bases lining up with TRBD2. Germline CDR1 SGHRS, CDR2 YFSETQ. V lost 4 bases and J lost 5; bases outside the gene matches: 11. The CDR3 length is 18 residues. DNA of the CDR3: TGCGCCAGCAGCACCAGACTAGCGGGAGGGCTGGGGCACAATGAGCAGTTCTTC. Translating gives CASSTRLAGGLGHNEQFF.

The V call is TRBV2, the J call TRBJ1-2; 7 nucleotides match TRBD1. Per the germline V gene, CDR1 is SNHLY and CDR2 is FYNNEI. With 6 bases clipped from V and 1 base from J, the junction kept 11 bases outside the gene matches. This CDR3 is built from 16 residues. In nucleotides, the CDR3 is TGTGCCAGCAGCCGCAACAGGGGCGACATTAACTATGGCTACACCTTC. Protein product: CASSRNRGDINYGYTF.

This chain links TRBV6-1 with TRBJ1-6; 7 bases are a match to TRBD1. Trimming took 5 bases from V and 10 from J; bases not matched to a gene: 11. Germline values: CDR1 MNHNS, CDR2 SASEGT. The CDR3 consists of 15 residues. CDR3 nucleotide sequence: TGTGCCAGCAGTAAAACTCAGGGGGGAAGCTCACCCCTCCACTTT. The encoded protein is CASSKTQGGSSPLHF.

Turning to this clone: Other DNA sequences within the sample encode an identical CDR3. J is TRBJ2-1 and V is TRBV30; D unresolved. The V end lost 0 bases, the J end lost 4 bases, and 7 bases lay between the germline ends. Germline CDR1 and CDR2: GTSNPN and SVGIG (reference sequence). The length of the CDR3 is 13 residues. CDR3 region: CAWSVSIYNEQFF. CDR3 coding DNA: TGTGCCTGGAGTGTGTCTATTTACAATGAGCAGTTCTTC.

This clone was detected only once. The chain uses TRBV13 and TRBJ2-3, with 12 nucleotides matching TRBD2. Germline V gene data show CDR1 as PRHDT and CDR2 as FYEKMQ (reference sequence). CDR3 length: 15 amino acids. Trimming at V came to 3 bases and at J to 7 bases, leaving 5 bases not matched to a gene. The CDR3 region has the DNA TGTGCCAGCAGCTTGACTAGCGGGGGTTCAAATACGCAGTATTTT. Protein product: CASSLTSGGSNTQYF.

The DNA for the CDR3 is TGTGCCAGCAGCTGGGGACAGGGTACCCTGAACACTGAAGCTTTCTTT. Protein product: CASSWGQGTLNTEAFF. This chain joins TRBV7-8 and TRBJ1-1, with 9 bases lining up with TRBD1. This CDR3 region has 16 residues. The ends lost 4 bases at V and 0 bases at J; junction bases unmatched: 6. Germline V gives CDR1 SGHVS, CDR2 FQNEAQ.